The clone carrying this T cell receptor (beta chain) was recorded a few times. The antigen remains unidentified. There are 20 residues in the CDR3. V lost 4 bases and J 5 bases, leaving 30 bases between the germline ends. From germline, CDR1 is SGHVS and CDR2 FQNEAQ. The data derive from a study of blood T cells in healthy people across ages. The second PCR ran roughly 7 to 11 cycles with a sample-barcoded 5' primer and J-beta primers. A single record per CDR3 protein comes from TCRdb applying MiXCR to the 5' RACE reads. The sample includes roughly 800,000 distinct CDR3 sequences, about 26% of them seen just once. Findings and limits, study-wide: What prevented conclusive comparison of naive and antigen-experienced cells was that PBMCs were unsorted.

The sample was also linked to a second study, of T cells of mothers and their children. From that study: Every mother supplied over 9 million TCR beta CDR3 reads and every child 2.5 million to 3.5 million.

The V gene is TRBV7-8, the J gene TRBJ2-4, with D perhaps being TRBD1 or TRBD2 (6 bases each). The sample taken for sequencing was blood. The sequence was collected from a boy aged 5-17 years in good health. The CDR3 nucleotides are TGTGCCAGCAGCTCAAAGGGGGGCAGACAAAACAGGGCCCACCAAAACATTCAGTACTTC. Translating gives CASSSKGGRQNRAHQNIQYF. The variable domain in full, completed from reference TRBV7-8 and TRBJ2-4, reads GAGVSQSPRYKVAKRGQDVALRCDPISGHVSLFWYQQALGQGPEFLTYFQNEAQLDKSGLPSDRFFAERPEGSVSTLKIQRTQQEDSAVYLCASSSKGGRQNRAHQNIQYFGAGTRLSVL.